This T cell receptor beta chain appears in the sequencing data of a study of T-cell reconstitution after alpha-beta-depleted transplantation in children. Notes on the study in general: After one year, T-cell counts and TCRbeta diversity mostly came from new T cells. Several hundred rapidly expanded clones from non-depleted graft cells reportedly supplied alpha-beta T cells about two months post-transplant. Where some patients showed high TCRbeta diversity at day 60, it came from recipient T cells and thymic progenitors that had survived.

The V and J ends lost 1 base and 3 bases respectively, with 15 bases between them. CDR3 length: 17 amino acids. Germline V lookup: CDR1 LGHNA, CDR2 YNFKEQ. In regard to this clonotype: The antigen is unknown.

This sample's TCRbeta library carried unique molecular identifier barcodes. MiXCR, applied by TCRdb to the PCR reads, yields one record per CDR3 protein. The table lists about 980,000 distinct CDR3 sequences, roughly 29% of them singletons. The V gene is TRBV4-2, the J gene TRBJ2-2; a weak D match, TRBD1 (6 bases). The sequences come from PBMCs, mostly from graft donor cells, collected 360 days after TCRalphabeta/CD19-depleted stem cell transplant. The receptor was derived from a boy in the first two years of life who had a stem cell transplant for SCID, so the T cells may come from the graft donor. The CDR3 protein is CASSQGLTQGYTGELFF. Here the CDR3 DNA reads TGTGCCAGCAGCCAAGGCCTGACCCAGGGGTACACCGGGGAGCTGTTTTTT.